Presented here are 27 T cell receptor beta chains from one specimen sequenced in a study of shared clonotypes between healthy human individuals. Naive CD8 cells, CD45RO-negative and positively selected for CCR7, excluded terminally differentiated effector memory CD45RA+ cells. Only in-frame clones appear in the TCRdb table, and some are missing; sequencing was by immunoSEQ multiplex PCR. The table includes roughly 2.1 million clones, roughly 91% detected once. The sequenced sample consisted of naive CD8+ T cells from PBMCs. The receptors were sampled from a man younger than 35 in good health. Some clones in this sample may be carry-over from other donors' samples.

About this clone itself: One end of the junction fails to match germline, which may point to a read error. The rearrangement joins TRBV5-6 to TRBJ2-7; 7 nucleotides align to TRBD1. The CDR3 has 14 residues. Germline values: CDR1 SGHDT, CDR2 YYEEEE. DNA for the CDR3: TGTGCCAGCAGTTTGGACAGGAACCTTTACGAGCAGTACTTC. Translated, it gives CASSLDRNLYEQYF.

The chain carries TRBV27 and TRBJ1-1, with a weak D call TRBD1 (6 bases). The CDR3 extends over 14 amino acids. Germline loops: CDR1 MNHEY, CDR2 SMNVEV (reference sequence). The V gene lost 5 bases and the J gene lost 7 bases, with 17 bases spanning the gap. CDR3 in DNA: TGTGCCAGCAGTCCCTACCCAGGGGTTGGTGAAGCTTTCTTT. Translated, it gives CASSPYPGVGEAFF.

The rearrangement links TRBV27 to TRBJ2-7; D possibly corresponds to TRBD1 (6 bases). The V gene's germline CDR1 is MNHEY and CDR2 SMNVEV (reference sequence). The CDR3 length is 14 residues. The ends were cut back, 4 bases at V and 0 bases at J, with 10 bases in the middle. Written as DNA, the CDR3 is TGTGCCAGCAGTTCAGGGGCTCTCTCCTACGAGCAGTACTTC. Translating gives CASSSGALSYEQYF.

The V and J genes are TRBV27 and TRBJ2-1, with TRBD2 identical over 7 bases. The trim removed 5 bases at V and 3 bases at J, leaving 10 bases unmatched. This CDR3 comprises 16 residues. Germline CDR1 MNHEY, CDR2 SMNVEV (reference sequence). The CDR3: CASSPSSGEVYNEQFF. The CDR3 DNA sequence: TGTGCCAGCAGTCCTTCGAGCGGGGAAGTCTACAATGAGCAGTTCTTC.

CDR3 sequence reads: CASSWGQAASYEQYF. The CDR3, as DNA: TGTGCCAGCAGTTGGGGGCAGGCAGCCTCCTACGAGCAGTACTTC. J is TRBJ2-7 and V is TRBV6-1, with D perhaps TRBD1 (6 bases). The V end lost 5 bases, the J end lost 0 bases, and 14 bases lay between the germline ends. Per the germline V gene, CDR1 is MNHNS and CDR2 is SASEGT. The CDR3 loop spans 15 amino acids.

This rearrangement joins TRBV10-3 to TRBJ1-5; no clear D. CDR3 length: 15 residues. V was cut by 3 bases and J by 0 bases, with 9 bases left in between. Germline CDR1 is ENHRY and CDR2 is SYGVKD. The DNA of the CDR3 is TGTGCCATCAGTGATGGGGATTATAGCAATCAGCCCCAGCATTTT. It encodes CAISDGDYSNQPQHF.

The chain has TRBV28 and TRBJ2-1; D perhaps matches TRBD2 (5 bases). Germline V lookup: CDR1 MDHEN, CDR2 SYDVKM. Trimming cost V 7 bases and J 1 base, with 23 bases left between them. The CDR3 is 18 residues long. As DNA, the CDR3 is TGTGCCAGCAAGCTGGGGTTGCTGGGCGGAGGATCCTACAATGAGCAGTTCTTC. Translating gives CASKLGLLGGGSYNEQFF. The full variable domain, its missing parts supplied by reference TRBV28 and TRBJ2-1, is DVKVTQSSRYLVKRTGEKVFLECVQDMDHENMFWYRQDPGLGLRLIYFSYDVKMKEKGDIPEGYSVSREKKERFSLILESASTNQTSMYLCASKLGLLGGGSYNEQFFGPGTRLTVL.

V is TRBV27 and J is TRBJ1-5; 8 bases match TRBD1. Germline values: CDR1 MNHEY, CDR2 SMNVEV (reference sequence). Trimming at V came to 0 bases and at J to 3 bases, leaving 4 bases not matched to a gene. The length of the CDR3 is 16 residues. DNA of the CDR3: TGTGCCAGCAGTTTATCTCGGACAGGGTACAATCAGCCCCAGCATTTT. Amino acid sequence: CASSLSRTGYNQPQHF.

The genes are TRBV14 and TRBJ2-7; D possibly matches TRBD1 or TRBD2 (5 bases each). Germline V lookup: CDR1 SGHDN, CDR2 FVKESK. With 1 base removed from V and 3 bases from J, the gap between germline ends came to 13 bases. This CDR3 spans 15 amino acids. CDR3 loop: CASSQGTGRSYEQYF. CDR3 DNA sequence: TGTGCCAGCAGCCAAGGCACGGGACGGAGCTACGAGCAGTACTTC.

This sequence joins TRBV28 and TRBJ2-7; TRBD1 is a possible D gene (5 bases). Trimming shortened V by 2 bases and J by 3 bases, and 11 bases separated the two germline ends. The germline V gene has CDR1 MDHEN and CDR2 SYDVKM. The length of the CDR3 is 14 residues. The CDR3 sequence is CASSLGQTDYEQYF. As DNA, the CDR3 is TGTGCCAGCAGTTTAGGGCAGACAGACTACGAGCAGTACTTC.

J is TRBJ1-2 and V is TRBV2; D unresolved. Trimming took off 9 bases at V and 2 bases at J, with 7 bases between the two ends. The CDR3 contains 11 residues. CDR1 and CDR2 from the germline V gene are SNHLY and FYNNEI. CDR3 coding DNA: TGTGCCAGTCCTTCGAACTATGGCTACACCTTC. Translating it yields CASPSNYGYTF. The whole variable domain, remainder taken from reference TRBV2 and TRBJ1-2, is EPEVTQTPSHQVTQMGQEVILRCVPISNHLYFYWYRQILGQKVEFLVSFYNNEISEKSEIFDDQFSVERPDGSNFTLKIRSTKLEDSAMYFCASPSNYGYTFGSGTRLTVV.

This clone is a singleton in its sample. This chain connects TRBV11-2 to TRBJ2-1; D not resolved. With 6 bases removed from V and 4 bases from J, the gap between germline ends came to 7 bases. The CDR3 totals 12 residues. Germline lookup yields CDR1 SGHAT and CDR2 FQNNGV. The CDR3: CASSSRYNEQFF. CDR3 sequence (DNA): TGTGCCAGCAGTTCCAGGTACAATGAGCAGTTCTTC.

Here the CDR3 reads CASSSPVGFDYGYTF. CDR3 DNA: TGTGCCAGCAGCTCCCCCGTGGGATTCGACTATGGCTACACCTTC. This chain uses TRBV11-2 with TRBJ1-2; D call uncertain. Trimming left V 4 bases short and J 3 bases short, with 15 bases between. CDR1 is SGHAT and CDR2 is FQNNGV in the germline V gene. This CDR3 region has 15 residues. Looking up the rest from reference TRBV11-2 and TRBJ1-2 gives the full variable domain: EAGVAQSPRYKIIEKRQSVAFWCNPISGHATLYWYQQILGQGPKLLIQFQNNGVVDDSQLPKDRFSAERLKGVDSTLKIQPAKLEDSAVYLCASSSPVGFDYGYTFGSGTRLTVV.

The CDR3 reads CASSVTGGAGGYTF. CDR3 sequence (DNA): TGTGCCAGCAGCGTCACAGGGGGCGCGGGTGGCTACACCTTC. The chain employs TRBV27 and TRBJ1-2, with 9 bases fitting TRBD1. V lost 6 bases to trimming and J lost 7 bases; unmatched junction nucleotides: 9. There are 14 residues in the CDR3. Looked up from germline, CDR1 is MNHEY and CDR2 is SMNVEV (reference sequence).

The rearrangement uses TRBV28 and TRBJ2-1, with TRBD1 matching over 7 bases. V shed 6 bases, J shed 2 bases, and the junction held 7 bases outside the gene matches. This CDR3 contains 15 residues. CDR1 is MDHEN, CDR2 SYDVKM, per germline. CDR3 bases: TGTGCCAGCAGCACAGGGGCACCAACCTACAATGAGCAGTTCTTC. It encodes CASSTGAPTYNEQFF.

The V gene is TRBV27, the J gene TRBJ2-1; 13 nucleotides line up with TRBD2. J gave up 5 bases and V 7 bases, and 5 bases lay outside the gene matches. Germline assignment: CDR1 MNHEY and CDR2 SMNVEV (reference sequence). This CDR3 has 15 amino acids. The CDR3 bases are TGTGCCAGCACCTTACTAGCGGGAGGGCACAATGAGCAGTTCTTC. It specifies CASTLLAGGHNEQFF.

This chain joins TRBV5-1 and TRBJ2-5; D tentatively fits TRBD1 or TRBD2 (6 bases each). CDR3 length: 16 residues. Germline-derived CDR1 and CDR2 are SGHRS and YFSETQ. V shed 1 base and J shed 5 bases, with 18 bases lying between them. The CDR3 protein is CASSLFSPGALETQYF. For the CDR3, the DNA is TGCGCCAGCAGCTTGTTCTCCCCGGGGGCGCTTGAGACCCAGTACTTC.

This rearrangement joins TRBV7-9 to TRBJ2-5, with 10 bases identical to TRBD2. V dropped 5 bases and J dropped 2; count of bases not matched to a gene: 11. The CDR3 has 17 amino acids. CDR1 and CDR2 (germline): SEHNR, FQNEAQ (reference sequence). The CDR3 region is CASSGWGLAGVQETQYF. The CDR3 region has the DNA TGTGCCAGCAGCGGATGGGGCCTAGCGGGAGTACAAGAGACCCAGTACTTC.

The V call is TRBV27, the J call TRBJ1-1; 8 nucleotides line up with TRBD1. The CDR3 length is 12 residues. CDR1 is MNHEY, CDR2 SMNVEV, per germline (reference sequence). V lost 5 bases and J lost 10; bases outside the gene matches: 6. CDR3 DNA: TGTGCCAGCAGTGTAACAGGGGGTAGAGCTTTCTTT. It translates to CASSVTGGRAFF.

The chain recombines TRBV11-2 with TRBJ2-6, with D tentatively TRBD1 (6 bases). This CDR3 has 18 amino acids. The germline V gene encodes CDR1 SGHAT and CDR2 FQNNGV. The ends were cut back, 0 bases at V and 4 bases at J, with 16 bases in the middle. This chain's CDR3 is CASSLEVSPGAGANVLTF. The CDR3 region has the DNA TGTGCCAGCAGCTTAGAGGTTAGCCCAGGGGCCGGGGCCAACGTCCTGACTTTC.

The chain links TRBV9 to TRBJ1-2; 7 positions match TRBD1. Germline CDR1 and CDR2: SGDLS and YYNGEE. V shed 5 bases, J shed 6 bases, and the junction held 7 bases outside the gene matches. This CDR3 spans 13 amino acids. CDR3 sequence: CASRNRDRDGYTF. The CDR3 region has the DNA TGTGCCAGCAGGAACCGGGACAGAGATGGCTACACCTTC.

The rearrangement uses TRBV27 and TRBJ2-3; TRBD1 agrees at 7 bases. V trimming: 6 bases; J trimming: 2 bases; junction bases outside the gene matches: 8. CDR3 size: 15 residues. Looked up from germline, CDR1 is MNHEY and CDR2 is SMNVEV (reference sequence). DNA for the CDR3: TGTGCCAGCAGAACCTGGGACAGCAACACAGATACGCAGTATTTT. Translation gives CASRTWDSNTDTQYF.

The chain carries TRBV13 and TRBJ2-1, with D possibly TRBD1 on 5 matching bases. There are 12 residues in the CDR3. Trimming shortened V by 6 bases and J by 6 bases, and 9 bases separated the two germline ends. Germline loops: CDR1 PRHDT, CDR2 FYEKMQ (reference sequence). The CDR3 nucleotides are TGTGCCAGCAGTTGGGGCGTCAATGAGCAGTTCTTC. This sequence encodes CASSWGVNEQFF.

Notes on this clone: Other DNA sequences within the sample encode an identical CDR3. The chain links TRBV4-3 to TRBJ2-1; D may be TRBD2 (6 bases). Germline CDR1 LGHNA, CDR2 YSLEER. This CDR3 spans 15 amino acids. V was shortened by 0 bases and J by 3 bases, with 9 bases between the two germline ends. The CDR3 region is CASSQDGGNYNEQFF. CDR3 nucleotide sequence: TGCGCCAGCAGCCAAGACGGGGGAAACTACAATGAGCAGTTCTTC.

The rearrangement joins TRBV4-1 to TRBJ1-2, with 9 positions matching TRBD1. CDR1 and CDR2 (germline): MGHRA, YSYEKL. CDR3 length: 14 residues. The CDR3 loop reads CATNDGTGPFGYTF. For the CDR3, the DNA is TGCGCAACGAACGATGGGACAGGGCCCTTTGGCTACACCTTC.

The chain has TRBV27 and TRBJ2-3; D possibly corresponds to TRBD2 (6 bases). Between the trimmed V and J ends, which lost 4 bases and 2 bases, there was a span of 7 bases. Germline CDR1 and CDR2: MNHEY and SMNVEV (reference sequence). The CDR3 totals 13 residues. CDR3 DNA: TGTGCCAGCAGTTCGGGGGTCACAGATACGCAGTATTTT. Its protein product is CASSSGVTDTQYF.

The J gene is TRBJ1-2, the V gene TRBV15; 7 nucleotides agree with TRBD1. The V gene end was trimmed by 2 bases and the J gene end by 2 bases; junction bases not matched to a gene: 11. Germline V lookup: CDR1 LNHNV, CDR2 YYDKDF (reference sequence). The CDR3 spans 17 residues. The DNA of the CDR3 is TGTGCCACCAGCAGATTACGAACCTGGGACAGAAACTATGGCTACACCTTC. Protein product: CATSRLRTWDRNYGYTF.